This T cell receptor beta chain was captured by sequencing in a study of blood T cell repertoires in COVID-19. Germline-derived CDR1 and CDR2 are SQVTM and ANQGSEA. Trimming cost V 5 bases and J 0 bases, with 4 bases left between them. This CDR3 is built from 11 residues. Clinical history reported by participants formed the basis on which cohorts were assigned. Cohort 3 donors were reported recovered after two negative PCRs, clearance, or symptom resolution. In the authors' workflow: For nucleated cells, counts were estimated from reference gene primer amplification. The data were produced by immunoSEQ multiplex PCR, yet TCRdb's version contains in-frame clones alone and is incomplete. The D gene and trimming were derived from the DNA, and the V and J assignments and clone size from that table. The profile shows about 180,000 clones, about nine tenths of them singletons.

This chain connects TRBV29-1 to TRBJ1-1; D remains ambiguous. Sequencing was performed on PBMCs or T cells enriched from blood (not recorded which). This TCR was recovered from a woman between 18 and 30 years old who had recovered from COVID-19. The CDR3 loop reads CSVLLNTEAFF. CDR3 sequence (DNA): TGCAGCGTTTTATTGAACACTGAAGCTTTCTTT.